This T cell receptor (beta chain) derives from a study of T cell responses to AZD1222 COVID-19 vaccine. Assay: immunoSEQ multiplex PCR; the TCRdb copy retains only in-frame clones and omits some. The sample lists 200,000 or so clones, around 92% occurring once. V lost 3 bases to trimming and J lost 2 bases, with 8 bases between them. The CDR3 length is 13 residues. Germline CDR1 and CDR2: SQVTM and ANQGSEA. Sequencing used peripheral blood, obtained on day 0 of AZD1222 vaccination. The rearrangement links TRBV29-1 to TRBJ2-1; no firm D call. This TCR derives from an adult in good health. DNA of the CDR3: TGCAGCGTTGATTTTTTACCCTACAATGAGCAGTTCTTC. This gives the protein CSVDFLPYNEQFF.